This T cell receptor beta chain appears in the sequencing data of a study of cytomegalovirus exposure and HLA in healthy donors. PCR employed 60 Vbeta and 13 Jbeta primers. Profiled with immunoSEQ multiplex PCR; TCRdb holds only in-frame clones, not every one. The repertoire holds around 210,000 clones, with around 80% as singletons. The germline V gene has CDR1 SGHKS and CDR2 YYEKEE (reference sequence). V gave up 4 bases and J gave up 6 bases; unmatched junction bases: 10. This CDR3 region has 15 residues. A word on this clone: The antigen is unknown.

Study-wide results and caveats: For TCR beta chains, V- and J-gene trimming was later linked to a missense DCLRE1C variant. Available immune exposure information covered CMV serostatus only. Despite most TCR sequences being rare, some public TCRs occurred in many donors.

V and J are TRBV5-5 and TRBJ2-7; 10 nucleotides line up with TRBD2. The sequence derives from a boy aged 10-17 years in good health and CMV-seronegative. The sequencing sample was made of PBMCs. The CDR3 sequence is CASSQIAGGLSEQYF. DNA for the CDR3: TGTGCCAGCAGCCAAATAGCGGGAGGTCTGTCCGAGCAGTACTTC.